Presented here are 20 T cell receptor beta chains from one specimen sequenced in a study of shared clonotypes between healthy human individuals. The naive CD8 population came from CD45RO-negative cells selected for CCR7, without terminally differentiated effector memory CD45RA+ cells. The assay was immunoSEQ multiplex PCR, and TCRdb's table has in-frame clones only and misses some. The repertoire consists of about 750,000 clones, with 92% occurring once and the leading ten covering less than 25%. Source material: naive CD8+ T cells sorted from blood. The receptor source for this set is a man under 40 in good health.

Comments on this clone: Other nucleotide sequences from this sample produce the same CDR3. The V call is TRBV18, the J call TRBJ2-2, with no clear D. In germline, CDR1 is KGHSH, CDR2 LQKENI. Trimming left V 0 bases short and J 8 bases short, with 1 base between. The CDR3 has 11 residues. The CDR3 DNA reads TGTGCCAGCTCACCACCGGGGGAGCTGTTTTTT. Its protein is CASSPPGELFF.

The chain employs TRBV28 and TRBJ2-7, with D hard to call. Germline V gene data show CDR1 as MDHEN and CDR2 as SYDVKM. CDR3 length equals 12 residues. V was shortened by 6 bases and J by 2 bases, with 8 bases between the two germline ends. The DNA for the CDR3 is TGTGCCAGCAGCTCCATGGCCTACGAGCAGTACTTC. This codes for CASSSMAYEQYF.

This rearrangement joins TRBV19 to TRBJ1-4; D remains ambiguous. CDR1 and CDR2 from the germline V gene are LNHDA and SQIVND (reference sequence). The length of the CDR3 is 14 residues. V lost 5 bases and J lost 8, with 15 bases in between. The chain's CDR3 is CASSLARQSEKLFF. CDR3 nucleotides: TGTGCCAGTAGTCTGGCAAGGCAGAGCGAAAAACTGTTTTTT.

The V gene is TRBV27, the J gene TRBJ2-3; unclear D gene. The V end lost 3 bases, the J end lost 12 bases, and 16 bases lay between the germline ends. This CDR3 is built from 13 residues. Germline V lookup: CDR1 MNHEY, CDR2 SMNVEV (reference sequence). The DNA of the CDR3 is TGTGCCAGCAGTTTCCTTGACGCGAGTTCTCAGTATTTT. The encoded protein is CASSFLDASSQYF.

This clone was seen only a few times. This sequence joins TRBV2 and TRBJ1-2; TRBD1 agrees at 8 bases. Germline V gives CDR1 SNHLY, CDR2 FYNNEI. The length of the CDR3 is 15 residues. With 8 bases clipped from V and 6 bases from J, the junction kept 14 bases outside the gene matches. The DNA for the CDR3 is TGTGCCAGCCCCCGGGACAGGCGCGTCGACCATGGCTACACCTTC. Amino acids: CASPRDRRVDHGYTF.

This sequence joins TRBV18 and TRBJ2-2, with D possibly TRBD2 on 5 matching bases. CDR3 size: 15 residues. In germline, CDR1 is KGHSH, CDR2 LQKENI. Trimming pared 4 bases from V and 1 base from J, leaving 10 bases between. The CDR3 protein is CASSHDRGNTGELFF. The CDR3 DNA sequence: TGTGCCAGCTCACACGATCGGGGGAACACCGGGGAGCTGTTTTTT.

The CDR3 sequence: CASSLTGGYNEQFF. Here the CDR3 DNA reads TGTGCCAGCAGTTTAACGGGAGGGTACAATGAGCAGTTCTTC. The V and J genes are TRBV27 and TRBJ2-1; TRBD2 agrees at 8 bases. Germline assignment: CDR1 MNHEY and CDR2 SMNVEV (reference sequence). Trimming took 2 bases from V and 4 from J; bases not matched to a gene: 1. The CDR3 has 14 amino acids.

This clone has a single count. The rearrangement links TRBV21-1 to TRBJ2-7; the tabulated D call, TRBD2, remains unverified against the DNA. TRBV21-1 has pseudogene status. This CDR3 region has 21 residues. The CDR3, as DNA: TGTGCCAGCGCCATTGTAAGGGGATGGGGGGAAGATCGGACTAGAAACTACGAGCAGTACTTC. Its translation is CASAIVRGWGEDRTRNYEQYF.

The chain has TRBV27 and TRBJ1-2, with a weak D call TRBD1 (6 bases). CDR3 length: 15 residues. The V and J ends lost 3 bases and 0 bases respectively, with 11 bases between them. Germline-derived CDR1 and CDR2 are MNHEY and SMNVEV (reference sequence). In DNA form, the CDR3 reads TGTGCCAGCAGTTTTAAGGACAGAGCTAACTATGGCTACACCTTC. This encodes CASSFKDRANYGYTF.

The chain combines TRBV7-2 with TRBJ2-7; D gene uncertain. The CDR3 is 13 amino acids. V was shortened by 1 base and J by 2 bases, with 6 bases between the two germline ends. Per germline, CDR1 SGHTA and CDR2 FQGNSA. The CDR3 loop reads CASSLVDPYEQYF. As DNA, the CDR3 is TGTGCCAGCAGCTTAGTTGACCCCTACGAGCAGTACTTC.

The V gene is TRBV29-1, the J gene TRBJ2-3; 9 bases fit TRBD1. This CDR3 is 15 amino acids long. Looked up from germline, CDR1 is SQVTM and CDR2 is ANQGSEA. V shed 7 bases, J shed 6 bases, and the junction held 14 bases outside the gene matches. CDR3 DNA: TGCAGCGAAGTTGGGGGGACAGGGCAAATTGATACGCAGTATTTT. Amino acid sequence: CSEVGGTGQIDTQYF.

This clone was observed once. V gene TRBV5-5 combines with J gene TRBJ2-2, with no clear D. Germline values: CDR1 SGHKS, CDR2 YYEKEE (reference sequence). CDR3 length: 14 residues. V was trimmed by 0 bases and J by 7 bases, leaving 10 bases between them. The CDR3 DNA reads as TGTGCCAGCAGCTTGGTATATGGGATCGGGGAGCTGTTTTTT. Amino acid sequence: CASSLVYGIGELFF.

This clone was recorded many times. In the same sample, other DNA sequences code for this CDR3. The rearrangement links TRBV9 to TRBJ2-7; tentatively, D is TRBD1 or TRBD2 (6 bases each). Germline CDR1 SGDLS, CDR2 YYNGEE. The length of the CDR3 is 13 residues. V was pared by 7 bases and J by 3 bases, with 14 bases between. The CDR3 sequence: CASSREGGYEQYF. The CDR3 coding sequence is TGTGCCAGCTCCCGTGAGGGGGGCTACGAGCAGTACTTC.

This clone was found once. The chain joins TRBV27 to TRBJ2-7; D is undetermined. Trimming left V 3 bases short and J 2 bases short, with 11 bases between. The CDR3 totals 14 residues. The germline gives CDR1 MNHEY, CDR2 SMNVEV (reference sequence). The CDR3 is CASSLVGLAYEQYF. The CDR3 DNA reads as TGTGCCAGCAGTTTGGTAGGGTTGGCCTACGAGCAGTACTTC.

This clone has just a few counts. The rearrangement joins TRBV9 to TRBJ2-2, with 11 bases aligning to TRBD2. In germline, CDR1 is SGDLS, CDR2 YYNGEE. This CDR3 spans 16 amino acids. V was pared by 1 base and J by 7 bases, with 6 bases of the junction left unmatched. The CDR3 protein is CASSVSLAGVGGELFF. The DNA for the CDR3 is TGTGCCAGCAGCGTATCACTAGCGGGAGTAGGCGGGGAGCTGTTTTTT.

For this clone: Additional DNA sequences in this sample encode the identical CDR3. The chain combines TRBV4-2 with TRBJ2-1, with D uncertain. The CDR3 sequence is 14 residues long. Trimming took off 1 base at V and 4 bases at J, with 8 bases between the two ends. Germline assignment: CDR1 LGHNA and CDR2 YNFKEQ. CDR3 loop: CASSQGGTYNEQFF. CDR3 coding DNA: TGTGCCAGCAGCCAAGGTGGCACTTACAATGAGCAGTTCTTC.

This chain connects TRBV11-2 to TRBJ2-2, with TRBD2 matching 9 bases. V lost 4 bases, J lost 1 base, and 4 bases stayed unmatched. There are 16 residues in the CDR3. Germline assignment: CDR1 SGHAT and CDR2 FQNNGV. The CDR3 sequence: CASSSPLAGNTGELFF. DNA for the CDR3: TGTGCCAGCAGCTCCCCACTAGCGGGGAACACCGGGGAGCTGTTTTTT.

The CDR3 bases are TGTGCCAGCAGTTTATTTGGCGGGAGTTTGGATGAGCAGTTCTTC. Amino acids: CASSLFGGSLDEQFF. The gene calls are TRBV27 and TRBJ2-1, with 7 bases lining up with TRBD2. J lost 8 bases, V lost 1 base, and 8 bases had no gene match. Germline values: CDR1 MNHEY, CDR2 SMNVEV (reference sequence). The CDR3 consists of 15 residues.

The chain couples TRBV14 to TRBJ1-2, with 8 bases identical to TRBD1. Germline CDR1 is SGHDN and CDR2 is FVKESK. V lost 4 bases and J lost 3; bases outside the gene matches: 10. The CDR3 contains 16 residues. CDR3 coding DNA: TGTGCCAGCAGCCCGTATGGGACAGGTTTTTACTATGGCTACACCTTC. Translated: CASSPYGTGFYYGYTF.

CDR3 sequence (DNA): TGTGCCACCAGCGGCTCCGAGGGGGGACTAGCGTTAGCAGATACGCAGTATTTT. It is translated as CATSGSEGGLALADTQYF. The chain couples TRBV15 to TRBJ2-3; 10 nucleotides align to TRBD2. CDR1 is LNHNV, CDR2 YYDKDF, per germline (reference sequence). This CDR3 comprises 18 residues. Germline trimming cut 5 bases from V and 4 bases from J; bases unmatched to any gene: 15. Based on the CDR3 plus reference TRBV15 and TRBJ2-3, the full variable domain is DAMVIQNPRYQVTQFGKPVTLSCSQTLNHNVMYWYQQKSSQAPKLLFHYYDKDFNNEADTPDNFQSRRPNTSFCFLDIRSPGLGDTAMYLCATSGSEGGLALADTQYFGPGTRLTVL.